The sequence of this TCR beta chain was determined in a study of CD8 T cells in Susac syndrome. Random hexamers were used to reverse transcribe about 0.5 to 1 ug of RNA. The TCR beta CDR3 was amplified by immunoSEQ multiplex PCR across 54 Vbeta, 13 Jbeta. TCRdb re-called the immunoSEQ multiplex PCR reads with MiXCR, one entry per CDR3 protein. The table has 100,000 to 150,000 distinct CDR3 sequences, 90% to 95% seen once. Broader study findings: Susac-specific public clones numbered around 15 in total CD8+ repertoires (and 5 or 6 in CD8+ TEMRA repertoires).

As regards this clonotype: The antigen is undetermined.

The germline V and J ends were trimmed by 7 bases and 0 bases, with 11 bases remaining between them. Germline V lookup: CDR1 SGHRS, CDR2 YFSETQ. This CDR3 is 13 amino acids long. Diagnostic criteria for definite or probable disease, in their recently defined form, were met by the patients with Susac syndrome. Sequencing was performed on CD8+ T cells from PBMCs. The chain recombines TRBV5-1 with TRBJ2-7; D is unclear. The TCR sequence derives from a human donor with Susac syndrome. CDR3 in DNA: TGCGCCAGCGCCTTAGCCCACTCCTACGAGCAGTACTTC. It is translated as CASALAHSYEQYF.